Below, 10 T cell receptor beta chains from the same sample are listed, as sequenced in a study of blood T cell repertoires in COVID-19. Clones were sequenced by immunoSEQ multiplex PCR, and TCRdb holds only the in-frame ones, with some missing. The sample consists of around 120,000 clones, approximately 80% of them appearing once. Sequencing was performed on peripheral blood. These TCRs come from a man aged 35 to 55 with active or convalescent COVID-19.

This clone has only a few counts. The V call is TRBV18, the J call TRBJ2-6; the match to TRBD1 covers 9 bases. The germline CDR1 and CDR2 sequences are KGHSH and LQKENI. Trimming took 2 bases from V and 1 from J; bases not matched to a gene: 6. CDR3 length: 18 amino acids. In nucleotides, the CDR3 is TGTGCCAGCTCACCAAATACAGGGGGCTTGTCTGGGGCCAACGTCCTGACTTTC. Its protein product is CASSPNTGGLSGANVLTF. The full variable domain, completed using reference TRBV18 and TRBJ2-6, is NAGVMQNPRHLVRRRGQEARLRCSPMKGHSHVYWYRQLPEEGLKFMVYLQKENIIDESGMPKERFSAEFPKEGPSILRIQQVVRGDSAAYFCASSPNTGGLSGANVLTFGAGSRLTVL.

This chain connects TRBV5-4 to TRBJ2-7; 8 positions match TRBD1. The V and J ends lost 7 bases and 3 bases, in that order; junction bases with no gene match: 6. The CDR3 length is 13 residues. CDR1 is SGHNT and CDR2 is YYREEE in the germline V gene (reference sequence). The CDR3 spells CASSTGTGYEQYF. The CDR3 DNA reads TGTGCCAGCTCCACCGGGACAGGCTACGAGCAGTACTTC.

V usage is TRBV7-9 and J usage is TRBJ2-7, with 10 bases lining up with TRBD2. The junction had 8 bases not matched to a gene; V was cut back by 5 bases and J by 7 bases. This CDR3 comprises 14 residues. Germline CDR1 SEHNR, CDR2 FQNEAQ (reference sequence). The CDR3 spells CASSRGLAGEEQYF. The CDR3 DNA reads TGTGCCAGCAGCCGGGGGCTAGCGGGGGAGGAGCAGTACTTC.

This clone occurred a few times. The V gene is TRBV5-1, the J gene TRBJ2-7, with 9 nucleotides matching TRBD1. This CDR3 has 15 amino acids. CDR1 is SGHRS, CDR2 YFSETQ, per germline. After removal of 0 bases from V and 0 bases from J, the junction contained 1 base not matched to a gene. The CDR3 nucleotides read TGCGCCAGCAGCTTGGTGGGACAGGGCTCCTACGAGCAGTACTTC. Translating it yields CASSLVGQGSYEQYF.

The V call is TRBV6-5, the J call TRBJ2-1; 12 positions agree with TRBD2. Trimming at V came to 0 bases and at J to 7 bases, leaving 1 base not matched to a gene. This CDR3 spans 15 amino acids. Germline V lookup: CDR1 MNHEY, CDR2 SVGAGI. The CDR3 bases are TGTGCCAGCAGTTACTCCGGGACTAGCGGGAATGAGCAGTTCTTC. It codes for CASSYSGTSGNEQFF.

A few counts support this clone. The V call is TRBV18, the J call TRBJ1-2, with 8 bases aligning to TRBD1. Germline CDR1 is KGHSH and CDR2 is LQKENI. CDR3 length: 15 residues. The V gene end was trimmed by 0 bases and the J gene end by 4 bases; junction bases not matched to a gene: 4. The CDR3 reads CASSPPGQVIYGYTF. In nucleotides, the CDR3 is TGTGCCAGCTCACCACCGGGACAGGTTATCTATGGCTACACCTTC.

The V gene is TRBV14, the J gene TRBJ2-7, with 8 bases identical to TRBD2. The V segment lost 4 bases and the J segment 6 bases; nucleotides outside the gene matches: 2. This CDR3 comprises 12 residues. The V gene's germline CDR1 is SGHDN and CDR2 FVKESK. The CDR3 loop reads CASSPGGAEQYF. The DNA for the CDR3 is TGTGCCAGCAGCCCGGGGGGGGCCGAGCAGTACTTC.

The chain is built from TRBV10-3 and TRBJ2-3; TRBD2 matches 13 bases. CDR3 size: 16 residues. CDR1 is ENHRY and CDR2 is SYGVKD in the germline V gene. Trimming cost V 6 bases and J 1 base; bases outside gene matches: 4. CDR3 sequence: CAISRTSGGGTDTQYF. CDR3 bases: TGTGCCATCAGCCGGACTAGCGGGGGAGGCACAGATACGCAGTATTTT.

V and J are TRBV5-3 and TRBJ2-7; D is undetermined. TRBV5-3 is placed among ORFs of uncertain function. The CDR3 totals 12 residues. Trimming stripped 2 bases from V and 9 bases from J, with 12 bases between. Here the CDR3 DNA reads TGTGCCAGAAGCTTAGGCCCGCCGGGGCAGTACTTC. Encoded protein: CARSLGPPGQYF.

The chain carries TRBV6-5 and TRBJ1-1; D is ambiguous. V was cut by 8 bases and J by 4 bases, with 14 bases left in between. The germline V gene has CDR1 MNHEY and CDR2 SVGAGI. CDR3 length equals 13 residues. This CDR3 is CASQVPGLTEAFF. CDR3 bases: TGTGCCAGCCAAGTGCCAGGCCTCACTGAAGCTTTCTTT.